Reported below is one T cell receptor beta chain. The V end lost 3 bases, the J end lost 0 bases, and 17 bases lay between the germline ends. The CDR3 length is 17 residues. CDR1 is SGDLS, CDR2 YYNGEE, per germline. The data originate from a study of shared clonotypes between healthy human individuals. An assay was performed, and its level was deep. Repertoires were generated with immunoSEQ multiplex PCR, while TCRdb's copy carries only in-frame clones and drops some. Of some 95,000 clones in the sample, under 80% were seen once. The V gene is TRBV9, the J gene TRBJ2-3; D possibly corresponds to TRBD1 (6 bases). Sequencing input: memory CD8+ T cells sorted from blood. Subset reported: CD45RO+ cells pooled with CCR7-negative TemRA cells. This sequence originates from a man between 25 and 39 years old in good health. The CDR3 spells CASSELTGHTSTDTQYF. Here the CDR3 DNA reads TGTGCCAGCAGCGAACTGACAGGACATACTAGCACAGATACGCAGTATTTT.